What follows are 14 T cell receptor beta chains derived from one specimen sequenced in a study of T cell responses to AZD1222 COVID-19 vaccine. Clones were read by immunoSEQ multiplex PCR, and TCRdb kept only the in-frame ones, dropping some. Of 150,000 to 200,000 clones in the sample, 90% were seen once. The sample was peripheral blood, taken on day 0 of AZD1222 vaccination. These receptors were obtained from an adult in good health.

The chain employs TRBV19 and TRBJ2-7; 7 bases line up with TRBD1. The V and J ends lost 9 bases and 4 bases, in that order; junction bases with no gene match: 9. CDR1 and CDR2 (germline): LNHDA, SQIVND (reference sequence). The CDR3 runs to 13 residues. The CDR3 coding sequence is TGTGCCAGCGCCGGGACAGTGGGATACGAGCAGTACTTC. Protein sequence: CASAGTVGYEQYF.

This chain uses TRBV7-9 with TRBJ1-6; TRBD1 might be the D (6 bases). Trimming left V 5 bases short and J 0 bases short, with 11 bases between. The V gene's germline CDR1 is SEHNR and CDR2 FQNEAQ (reference sequence). The CDR3 is 16 amino acids. CDR3 sequence reads: CASSPGQSSYNSPLHF. CDR3 nucleotide sequence: TGTGCCAGCAGCCCCGGACAGAGCTCCTATAATTCACCCCTCCACTTT.

This chain connects TRBV30 to TRBJ1-3; no firm D call. The CDR3 has 13 amino acids. Germline V lookup: CDR1 GTSNPN, CDR2 SVGIG (reference sequence). V was pared by 8 bases and J by 7 bases, with 18 bases between. The CDR3: CALDWNLDNTIYF. The CDR3 coding sequence is TGTGCCCTGGACTGGAACCTGGACAACACCATATATTTT.

DNA of the CDR3: TGCAGCGTTGCCGGGAAGAGGGACACTCCCTACGAGCAGTACTTC. It specifies CSVAGKRDTPYEQYF. This sequence joins TRBV29-1 and TRBJ2-7; tentatively, D is TRBD1 (6 bases). This CDR3 is built from 15 residues. V lost 4 bases to trimming and J lost 2 bases, with 18 bases between them. Germline values: CDR1 SQVTM, CDR2 ANQGSEA.

This sequence joins TRBV24-1 and TRBJ2-7; D is perhaps TRBD1 (5 bases). Trimming took off 5 bases at V and 3 bases at J, with 10 bases between the two ends. This CDR3 is built from 13 residues. Germline-derived CDR1 and CDR2 are KGHDR and SFDVKD. CDR3: CATSVGQGYEQYF. In nucleotides, the CDR3 is TGTGCCACCAGTGTGGGGCAGGGCTACGAGCAGTACTTC.

V is TRBV19 and J is TRBJ1-2; D not resolved. V was cut by 4 bases and J by 8 bases, with 11 bases left in between. The CDR3 has 12 amino acids. Germline CDR1 reads LNHDA; CDR2 reads SQIVND (reference sequence). CDR3 DNA sequence: TGTGCCAGTAGTACTCAAGACCGGGGCTACACCTTC. Its protein product is CASSTQDRGYTF. Variable domain in full (rest from reference TRBV19 and TRBJ1-2): DGGITQSPKYLFRKEGQNVTLSCEQNLNHDAMYWYRQDPGQGLRLIYYSQIVNDFQKGDIAEGYSVSREKKESFPLTVTSAQKNPTAFYLCASSTQDRGYTFGSGTRLTVV.

The chain links TRBV2 to TRBJ2-4; TRBD1 agrees at 11 bases. The germline V gene encodes CDR1 SNHLY and CDR2 FYNNEI. The CDR3 covers 14 residues. The V segment lost 6 bases and the J segment 9 bases; nucleotides outside the gene matches: 7. The DNA of the CDR3 is TGTGCCAGCAGAAGGACAGGGGGCATGGGCATTCAGTACTTC. Protein product: CASRRTGGMGIQYF.

V usage is TRBV6-1 and J usage is TRBJ1-4; no firm D call. This CDR3 region has 13 residues. Germline V CDR1 and CDR2: MNHNS, SASEGT. V was clipped by 0 bases and J by 14 bases, with 13 bases between them. The CDR3 sequence is CASSEANPTILFF. In DNA, the CDR3 is TGTGCCAGCAGTGAAGCGAACCCAACAATTCTGTTTTTT.

This sequence joins TRBV19 and TRBJ1-5; 10 bases map to TRBD1. V shed 2 bases, J shed 0 bases, and the junction held 7 bases outside the gene matches. CDR3 length equals 18 residues. Germline V gene lookup returns CDR1 LNHDA and CDR2 SQIVND (reference sequence). CDR3 bases: TGTGCCAGTAGTATATTGACAGGGGGCACCCATAGCAATCAGCCCCAGCATTTT. Encoded protein: CASSILTGGTHSNQPQHF.

The chain carries TRBV7-2 and TRBJ2-5, with D possibly matching TRBD2 (5 bases). Between the trimmed V and J ends, which lost 1 base and 3 bases, there was a span of 12 bases. The V gene's germline CDR1 is SGHTA and CDR2 FQGNSA. The CDR3 runs 15 residues. The CDR3 region is CASSLVADGEETQYF. The CDR3 DNA is TGTGCCAGCAGCTTAGTGGCCGACGGGGAAGAGACCCAGTACTTC.

The rearrangement links TRBV6-4 to TRBJ1-2; no clear D. Trimming stripped 9 bases from V and 8 bases from J, with 13 bases between. In germline, CDR1 is MRHNA, CDR2 SNTAGT. This CDR3 comprises 11 residues. CDR3 sequence reads: CARATRWGYTF. For the CDR3, the DNA is TGTGCCAGGGCTACTAGATGGGGCTACACCTTC.

The chain recombines TRBV7-2 with TRBJ2-7, with 9 bases that match TRBD1. Per germline, CDR1 SGHTA and CDR2 FQGNSA. The CDR3 covers 13 residues. The junction had 6 bases not matched to a gene; V was cut back by 5 bases and J by 7 bases. CDR3 sequence (DNA): TGTGCCAGCAGCCGGACAGGGGCCTTGGAGCAGTACTTC. This encodes CASSRTGALEQYF.

The rearrangement links TRBV5-1 to TRBJ1-4; D gene ambiguous. Germline assignment: CDR1 SGHRS and CDR2 YFSETQ. The CDR3 is 12 amino acids. Deletions cut 2 bases from V and 4 bases from J, with 3 bases between. CDR3 sequence: CASSFNNEKLFF. For the CDR3, the DNA is TGCGCCAGCAGCTTTAATAATGAAAAACTGTTTTTT.

The rearrangement links TRBV28 to TRBJ1-3; perhaps TRBD1 as D (6 bases). The germline gives CDR1 MDHEN, CDR2 SYDVKM. The CDR3 length is 16 residues. Trimming removed 6 bases from V and 0 bases from J, with 15 bases in between. CDR3 sequence reads: CASSFQRGGSGNTIYF. CDR3 coding DNA: TGTGCCAGCAGCTTCCAAAGGGGGGGCTCTGGAAACACCATATATTTT.